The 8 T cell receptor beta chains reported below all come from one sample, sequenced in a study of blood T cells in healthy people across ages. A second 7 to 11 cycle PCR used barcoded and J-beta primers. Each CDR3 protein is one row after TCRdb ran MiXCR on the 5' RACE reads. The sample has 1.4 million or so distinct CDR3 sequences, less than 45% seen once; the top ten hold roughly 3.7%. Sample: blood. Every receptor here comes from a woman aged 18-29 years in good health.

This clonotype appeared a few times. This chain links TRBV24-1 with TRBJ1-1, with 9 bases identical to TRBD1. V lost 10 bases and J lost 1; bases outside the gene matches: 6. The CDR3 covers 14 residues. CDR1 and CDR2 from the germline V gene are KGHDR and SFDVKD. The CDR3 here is CATRTGASNTEAFF. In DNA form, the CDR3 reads TGTGCCACACGGACAGGGGCCTCGAACACTGAAGCTTTCTTT.

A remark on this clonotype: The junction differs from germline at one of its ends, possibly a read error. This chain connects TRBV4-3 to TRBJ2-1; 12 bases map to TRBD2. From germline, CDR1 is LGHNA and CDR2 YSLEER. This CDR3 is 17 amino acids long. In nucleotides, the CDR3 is TGCGCCAGCAGCCAAGATGGACTAGCGGGGCAAGACAATGGGCAGTTCTTC. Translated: CASSQDGLAGQDNGQFF.

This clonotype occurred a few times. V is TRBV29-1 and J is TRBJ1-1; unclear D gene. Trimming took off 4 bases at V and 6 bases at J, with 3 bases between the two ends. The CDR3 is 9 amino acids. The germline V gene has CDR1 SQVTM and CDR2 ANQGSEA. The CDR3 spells CSVAPEAFF. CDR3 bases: TGCAGCGTTGCCCCTGAAGCTTTCTTT.

The CDR3 bases are TGTGCCAGCAGCATCGCCGGGACCTCGGCTGAAGCTTTCTTT. Protein product: CASSIAGTSAEAFF. This sequence joins TRBV7-9 and TRBJ1-1, with D possibly TRBD1 on 5 matching bases. CDR1 and CDR2 (germline): SEHNR, FQNEAQ (reference sequence). The CDR3 loop spans 14 amino acids. V shed 5 bases and J shed 6 bases, with 16 bases lying between them. The whole variable domain, remainder taken from reference TRBV7-9 and TRBJ1-1, is DTGVSQNPRHKITKRGQNVTFRCDPISEHNRLYWYRQTLGQGPEFLTYFQNEAQLEKSRLLSDRFSAERPKGSFSTLEIQRTEQGDSAMYLCASSIAGTSAEAFFGQGTRLTVV.

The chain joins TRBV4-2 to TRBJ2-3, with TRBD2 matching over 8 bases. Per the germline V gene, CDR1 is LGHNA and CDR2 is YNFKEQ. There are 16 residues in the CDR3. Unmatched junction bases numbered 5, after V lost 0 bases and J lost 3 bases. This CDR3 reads CASSQEERELTDTQYF. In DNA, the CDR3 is TGTGCCAGCAGCCAAGAGGAGCGGGAGTTGACAGATACGCAGTATTTT.

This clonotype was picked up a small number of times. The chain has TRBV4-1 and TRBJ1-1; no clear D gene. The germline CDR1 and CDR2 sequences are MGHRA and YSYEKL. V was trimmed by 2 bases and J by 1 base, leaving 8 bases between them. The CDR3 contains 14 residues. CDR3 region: CASSQNAGNTEAFF. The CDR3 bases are TGCGCCAGCAGCCAAAACGCCGGGAACACTGAAGCTTTCTTT.

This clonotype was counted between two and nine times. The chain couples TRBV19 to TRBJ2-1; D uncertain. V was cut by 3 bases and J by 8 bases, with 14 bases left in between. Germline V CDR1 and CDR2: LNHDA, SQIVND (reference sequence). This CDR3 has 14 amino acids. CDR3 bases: TGTGCCAGTAGTATTCCTTCTGTTGTCGATGAGCAGTTCTTC. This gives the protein CASSIPSVVDEQFF. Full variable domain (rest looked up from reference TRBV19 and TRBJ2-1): DGGITQSPKYLFRKEGQNVTLSCEQNLNHDAMYWYRQDPGQGLRLIYYSQIVNDFQKGDIAEGYSVSREKKESFPLTVTSAQKNPTAFYLCASSIPSVVDEQFFGPGTRLTVL.

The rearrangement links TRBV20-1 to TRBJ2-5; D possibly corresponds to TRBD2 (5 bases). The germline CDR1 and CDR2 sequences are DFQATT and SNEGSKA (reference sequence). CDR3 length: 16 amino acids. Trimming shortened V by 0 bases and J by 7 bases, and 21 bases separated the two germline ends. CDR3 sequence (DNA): TGCAGTGCTAGAGACCTCCGGACGGATCCTGCGGGGACCCAGTACTTC. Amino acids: CSARDLRTDPAGTQYF.